This T cell receptor beta chain stems from a study of CD8+CD57+ T cells in acquired aplastic anemia (dated by TCRdb to the late 2010s). Notes on the research overall: DNA extracted from sorted CD4+ and CD8+ cells had a mean of approximately 3.4 ug, with a range of roughly 0.2 to 27.4 ug. CD8+CD57+ expansion was defined as frequency above the mean frequency observed in healthy subjects. The research as a whole found: No significant difference in CD8+ Simpson's diversity was found between patients and healthy controls (P=0.060). Although 25 to 30 CD8+ CDR3 sequences were shared by patients and controls, these sequences appeared highly expressed in patients and within the immunodominant clones of patients.

This clonotype showed up just once. What antigen it recognizes has not been identified. Given a much more abundant clone one base away, this may be a read error. Genomic DNA served as template for TCR beta VDJ combination and CDR3 sequence profiling. An Illumina HiSeq 2000 was the platform used for TCR repertoire sequencing. On the study's bioinformatics: TRBV/TRBJ rearrangement plots, CDR3 size and DJ length profiles, and Simpson's diversity index were used to evaluate the repertoires. The most abundant DNA sequence in the deep sequencing data was taken as the immunodominant clone. CDR3 amino acid sequences were checked for sharing across subjects and were also compared against the VDJdb database and published repertoires. TCRdb passed the public sequencing reads through fastp at Q25 and MiXCR, retaining productive beta sequences. Rows are unified per CDR3 protein, each entry keeping the most common DNA and genes. The V and J calls shown here were made by TCRdb, not taken from the authors' results. The sample table contains roughly 190,000 distinct CDR3 sequences; only one count was recorded for nearly 50% of them. Over 7.5% of the sample is in the top ten clones.

Expansion of CD8+CD57+ cells had been shown by flow cytometry in the patients chosen for sequencing. All patients had severe acquired aplastic anemia diagnosed by International Study of Aplastic Anemia and Agranulocytosis and Camitta criteria. At the time blood was sampled, none of the patients had received any therapy. In the study, sorted CD4+ and CD8+ blood T cells from patients with severe aplastic anemia and from healthy subjects underwent deep sequencing of TCR repertoires. In the USA, patient enrollment took place under clinicaltrials.gov protocols 00001620, 01623167, 00001397, 00071045, 00081523 and 00961064. Ficoll-Paque density gradient centrifugation was used to isolate peripheral blood mononuclear cells. Before DNA extraction, CD4+ and CD8+ T cells were sorted with FACS or magnetic beads. The CDR3 covers 17 residues, taking in both the cysteine and the phenylalanine. Just CDR3 DNA is preserved here, 51 bases in frame from base 1. The germline V gene sets CDR1 to SGDLS and CDR2 to YYNGEE. Between the V and J ends, shortened by 5 bases and 0 bases respectively, the junction contains 17 bases.

The sample comprised sorted CD4+, CD8+, or CD8+CD57+ T cells (not recorded which) from PBMCs. The rearrangement combines TRBV9 with TRBJ2-2; the D gene could be TRBD1 or TRBD2, each one agreeing over 5 bases. This TCR was sampled from a human donor with aplastic anemia. The DNA sequence is TGTGCCAGCAGGAAGGGACGGGGAAGGACGAACACCGGGGAGCTGTTTTTT. This codes for CASRKGRGRTNTGELFF.